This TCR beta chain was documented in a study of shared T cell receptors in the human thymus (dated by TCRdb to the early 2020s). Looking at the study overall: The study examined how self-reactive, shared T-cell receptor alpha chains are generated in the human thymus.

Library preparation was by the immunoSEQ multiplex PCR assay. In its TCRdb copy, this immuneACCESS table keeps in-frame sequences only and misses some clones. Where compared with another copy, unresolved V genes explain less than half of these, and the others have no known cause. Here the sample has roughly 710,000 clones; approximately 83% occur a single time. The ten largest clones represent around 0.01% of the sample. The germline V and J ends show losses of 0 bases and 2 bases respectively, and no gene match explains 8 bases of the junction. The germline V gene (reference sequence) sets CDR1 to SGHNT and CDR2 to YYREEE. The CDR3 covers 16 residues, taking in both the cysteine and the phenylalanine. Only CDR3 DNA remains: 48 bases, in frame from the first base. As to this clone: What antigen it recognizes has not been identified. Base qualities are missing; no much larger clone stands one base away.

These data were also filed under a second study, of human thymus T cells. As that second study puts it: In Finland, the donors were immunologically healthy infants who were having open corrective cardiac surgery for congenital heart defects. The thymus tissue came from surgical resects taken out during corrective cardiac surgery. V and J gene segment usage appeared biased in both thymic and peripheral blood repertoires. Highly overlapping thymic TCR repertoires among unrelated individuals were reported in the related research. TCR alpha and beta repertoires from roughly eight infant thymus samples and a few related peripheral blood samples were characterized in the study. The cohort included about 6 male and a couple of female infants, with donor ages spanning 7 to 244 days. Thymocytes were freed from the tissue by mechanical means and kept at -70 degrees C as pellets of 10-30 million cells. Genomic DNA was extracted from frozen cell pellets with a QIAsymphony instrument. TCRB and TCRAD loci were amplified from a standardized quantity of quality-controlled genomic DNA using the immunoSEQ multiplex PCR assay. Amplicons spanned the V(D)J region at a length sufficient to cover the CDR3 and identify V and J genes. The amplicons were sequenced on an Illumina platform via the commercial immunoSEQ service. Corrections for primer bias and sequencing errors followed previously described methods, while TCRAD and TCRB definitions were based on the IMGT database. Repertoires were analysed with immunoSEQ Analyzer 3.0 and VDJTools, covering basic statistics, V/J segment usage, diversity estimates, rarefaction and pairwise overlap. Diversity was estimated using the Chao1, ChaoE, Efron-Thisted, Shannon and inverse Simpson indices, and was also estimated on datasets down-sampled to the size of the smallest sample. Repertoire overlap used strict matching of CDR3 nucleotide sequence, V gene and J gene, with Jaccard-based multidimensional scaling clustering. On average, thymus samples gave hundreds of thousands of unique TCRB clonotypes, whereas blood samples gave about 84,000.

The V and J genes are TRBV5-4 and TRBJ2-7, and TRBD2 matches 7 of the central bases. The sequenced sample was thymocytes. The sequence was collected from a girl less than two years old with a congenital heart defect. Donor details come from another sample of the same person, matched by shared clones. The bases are TGTGCCAGCAGCTTGGTTCAAAGCGGGGCCACCTACGAGCAGTACTTC. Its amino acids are CASSLVQSGATYEQYF.